One sample yielded the 28 T cell receptor beta chains listed below, sequenced in a study of follicular helper T cells after annual influenza vaccination. As to time point: 2014-2015 season, pre-vaccination. Only in-frame clones appear in the TCRdb table, and some are missing; sequencing was by immunoSEQ multiplex PCR. Among 10,000 to 15,000 clones, under 80% were seen once, and the ten largest hold 0.45%. The input for sequencing was CXCR5- memory CD4+ T cells sorted from blood, taken on the day of influenza vaccination. The receptors shown here come from an adult who received the influenza vaccine.

This chain joins TRBV19 and TRBJ1-5; tentatively, D is TRBD1 (5 bases). The CDR3 loop spans 14 amino acids. V lost 0 bases to trimming and J lost 6 bases, with 9 bases between them. In germline, CDR1 is LNHDA, CDR2 SQIVND (reference sequence). Here the CDR3 DNA reads TGTGCCAGTAGTATAGATTCAGGGCCTCAGCCCCAGCATTTT. It codes for CASSIDSGPQPQHF.

In nucleotides, the CDR3 is TGTGCCAGCAGCCCCACAGGGTTCTACAATGAGCAGTTCTTC. It codes for CASSPTGFYNEQFF. The chain links TRBV9 to TRBJ2-1; a weak D match, TRBD1 (6 bases). The CDR3 extends over 14 amino acids. V shed 4 bases and J shed 3 bases, with 11 bases lying between them. Germline loops: CDR1 SGDLS, CDR2 YYNGEE.

The chain has TRBV6-5 and TRBJ1-1; no reliable D call. CDR3 length equals 13 residues. The germline CDR1 and CDR2 sequences are MNHEY and SVGAGI. V was clipped by 7 bases and J by 4 bases, with 13 bases between them. The CDR3 region has the DNA TGTGCCAGCACCTCTTTTCGTGGCACTGAAGCTTTCTTT. Translating it yields CASTSFRGTEAFF.

The gene calls are TRBV7-6 and TRBJ2-5, with TRBD2 identical over 7 bases. This CDR3 contains 14 residues. J was trimmed by 5 bases and V by 0 bases; bases with no gene match: 3. CDR1 SGHVS and CDR2 FNYEAQ come from the germline V gene. The CDR3 reads CASSLAGGWETQYF. The CDR3 nucleotides are TGTGCCAGCAGCTTAGCGGGGGGGTGGGAGACCCAGTACTTC.

This chain's CDR3 is CASSLVPRLDTEAFF. DNA of the CDR3: TGTGCCAGCAGCTTGGTTCCCAGACTGGACACTGAAGCTTTCTTT. The J gene is TRBJ1-1, the V gene TRBV5-4; D not resolved. The germline V and J ends were trimmed by 0 bases and 3 bases, with 12 bases remaining between them. This CDR3 contains 15 residues. The germline gives CDR1 SGHNT, CDR2 YYREEE (reference sequence).

This chain joins TRBV21-1 and TRBJ1-2. TRBV21-1 is shown as a pseudogene. The CDR3 length is 18 residues. The CDR3 is CASSKERPDSLILHGYTF. As DNA, the CDR3 is TGTGCCAGCAGCAAAGAACGACCTGACTCGCTCATCCTCCATGGCTACACCTTC.

This clone was picked up a small number of times. The gene calls are TRBV7-9 and TRBJ1-3; maybe TRBD1 (5 bases). CDR3 length equals 16 residues. Germline V lookup: CDR1 SEHNR, CDR2 FQNEAQ (reference sequence). V was trimmed by 5 bases and J by 0 bases, leaving 14 bases between them. CDR3 in amino acids: CASSPRGANSGNTIYF. CDR3 coding DNA: TGTGCCAGCAGCCCTCGAGGGGCTAACTCTGGAAACACCATATATTTT.

CDR3 protein: CASSQVTGGLAFF. CDR3 DNA: TGTGCCAGCAGCCAAGTCACAGGGGGTTTGGCTTTCTTT. V gene TRBV4-2 combines with J gene TRBJ1-1, with TRBD1 identical over 8 bases. This CDR3 comprises 13 residues. Losses at the gene ends were 1 base for V and 11 bases for J; bases not matched to a gene: 6. Germline CDR1 reads LGHNA; CDR2 reads YNFKEQ.

In its sample, this clone was seen a few times. This chain uses TRBV7-2 with TRBJ2-7; D remains ambiguous. The CDR3 spans 14 residues. Germline V gene lookup returns CDR1 SGHTA and CDR2 FQGNSA. Trimming pared 3 bases from V and 0 bases from J, leaving 9 bases between. The CDR3 DNA sequence: TGTGCCAGCAGCTTGCCCCAGAGCTCCTACGAGCAGTACTTC. It specifies CASSLPQSSYEQYF.

The rearrangement joins TRBV9 to TRBJ2-7; D not resolved. The germline V gene has CDR1 SGDLS and CDR2 YYNGEE. The V and J ends lost 0 bases and 2 bases respectively, with 9 bases between them. This CDR3 is built from 14 residues. The CDR3 reads CASSVATQAYEQYF. The CDR3 nucleotides are TGTGCCAGCAGCGTAGCTACCCAAGCCTACGAGCAGTACTTC.

The CDR3, as DNA: TGTGCCAGCAGCCGCGATTTCTCACTTAGCAATCAGCCCCAGCATTTT. Translated, it gives CASSRDFSLSNQPQHF. V gene TRBV4-2 combines with J gene TRBJ1-5; no clear D. From germline, CDR1 is LGHNA and CDR2 YNFKEQ. V was trimmed by 4 bases and J by 0 bases, leaving 13 bases between them. This CDR3 has 16 residues.

The chain couples TRBV11-3 to TRBJ1-4; D is undetermined. CDR1 is SGHNT, CDR2 YENEEA, per germline. V was clipped by 5 bases and J by 4 bases, with 29 bases between them. The CDR3 spans 20 residues. The CDR3 protein is CASSPTSGWALPTDNEKLFF. CDR3 nucleotide sequence: TGTGCCAGCAGCCCCACGTCAGGTTGGGCTTTGCCCACCGATAATGAAAAACTGTTTTTT.

The V gene is TRBV10-3, the J gene TRBJ2-5; 7 bases map to TRBD1. The CDR3 contains 13 residues. The V gene's germline CDR1 is ENHRY and CDR2 SYGVKD. V lost 6 bases to trimming and J lost 1 base; unmatched junction nucleotides: 2. In nucleotides, the CDR3 is TGTGCCATCAGCGGGACAGCCCAAGAGACCCAGTACTTC. Protein product: CAISGTAQETQYF.

The table lists this clone with a few counts. This CDR3 is CSAAQAGTNYGYTF. Here the CDR3 DNA reads TGCAGCGCCGCTCAAGCAGGGACTAACTATGGCTACACCTTC. This chain joins TRBV29-1 and TRBJ1-2; D may be TRBD1 (5 bases). The V and J ends lost 7 bases and 0 bases respectively, with 15 bases between them. CDR1 is SQVTM, CDR2 ANQGSEA, per germline. The CDR3 consists of 14 residues.

The rearrangement uses TRBV11-1 and TRBJ2-5; 8 positions match TRBD1. The germline CDR1 and CDR2 sequences are SGHAT and FQDESV (reference sequence). V was clipped by 1 base and J by 5 bases; unmatched bases: 3. The CDR3 consists of 14 residues. DNA of the CDR3: TGTGCCAGCAGCTTAGGACAGGGGTACGAGACCCAGTACTTC. Protein sequence: CASSLGQGYETQYF.

The V gene is TRBV28, the J gene TRBJ2-2, with 7 bases fitting TRBD2. J was trimmed by 4 bases and V by 5 bases; bases with no gene match: 10. The CDR3 is made up of 16 amino acids. Germline V gene data show CDR1 as MDHEN and CDR2 as SYDVKM. CDR3 sequence (DNA): TGTGCCAGCAGTCCGGGGGGAGCGGGGCGCACCGGGGAGCTGTTTTTT. This sequence encodes CASSPGGAGRTGELFF.

The chain employs TRBV7-6 and TRBJ1-4, with D unclear. This CDR3 region has 14 residues. V was clipped by 4 bases and J by 6 bases, with 12 bases between them. Germline CDR1 reads SGHVS; CDR2 reads FNYEAQ. The CDR3 loop reads CASSSRPRDEKLFF. For the CDR3, the DNA is TGTGCCAGCAGCTCAAGACCGAGGGATGAAAAACTGTTTTTT.

The genes are TRBV19 and TRBJ2-5; 9 positions match TRBD1. The length of the CDR3 is 16 residues. Germline lookup yields CDR1 LNHDA and CDR2 SQIVND (reference sequence). V shed 5 bases and J 5 bases; nucleotides not matched to a gene: 12. The CDR3 protein is CASSALGQGRKETQYF. The CDR3 nucleotides read TGTGCCAGTAGTGCTTTGGGACAGGGACGCAAGGAGACCCAGTACTTC.

This chain uses TRBV4-3 with TRBJ2-5; D tentatively reads TRBD1 or TRBD2 (5 bases each). Germline V gene data show CDR1 as LGHNA and CDR2 as YSLEER. V was clipped by 0 bases and J by 5 bases, with 10 bases between them. The CDR3 contains 14 residues. This chain's CDR3 is CASSQDQWGETQYF. The CDR3 coding sequence is TGCGCCAGCAGCCAAGATCAATGGGGGGAGACCCAGTACTTC.

The chain links TRBV7-9 to TRBJ2-3; 7 positions agree with TRBD2. The CDR3 loop spans 14 amino acids. Germline V gene data show CDR1 as SEHNR and CDR2 as FQNEAQ (reference sequence). The ends lost 6 bases at V and 4 bases at J; junction bases unmatched: 7. DNA for the CDR3: TGTGCCAGCAGTTCCAGCGGGGTCCCAGATACGCAGTATTTT. The encoded protein is CASSSSGVPDTQYF.

This chain joins TRBV2 and TRBJ1-1; the D gene is possibly TRBD1 (5 bases). Germline V CDR1 and CDR2: SNHLY, FYNNEI. The CDR3 is 14 residues long. V was shortened by 4 bases and J by 0 bases, with 9 bases between the two germline ends. The DNA for the CDR3 is TGTGCCAGCAGTGGTGAGGGGATGAACACTGAAGCTTTCTTT. It specifies CASSGEGMNTEAFF.

This rearrangement joins TRBV2 to TRBJ1-2, with 10 bases that match TRBD1. This CDR3 is 14 amino acids long. V was clipped by 6 bases and J by 8 bases; unmatched bases: 9. CDR1 is SNHLY and CDR2 is FYNNEI in the germline V gene. CDR3 bases: TGTGCCAGCAGATGGACAGGGGGATTTGGAGGCTACACCTTC. Translating it yields CASRWTGGFGGYTF.

This sequence joins TRBV5-5 and TRBJ2-7; 9 bases match TRBD1. The CDR3 has 14 amino acids. With V trimmed by 4 bases and J by 3 bases, 5 bases remained unmatched. Germline CDR1 reads SGHKS; CDR2 reads YYEKEE (reference sequence). The DNA for the CDR3 is TGTGCCAGCAGCGCGGGACAGGGATTCTACGAGCAGTACTTC. Its translation is CASSAGQGFYEQYF.

The chain joins TRBV5-8 to TRBJ2-7; D not resolved. Trimming stripped 0 bases from V and 2 bases from J, with 6 bases between. This CDR3 is built from 13 residues. Per the germline V gene, CDR1 is SGHTS and CDR2 is YDEGEE. CDR3 protein: CASSLDRPYEQYF. The DNA for the CDR3 is TGTGCCAGCAGCTTGGACAGACCCTACGAGCAGTACTTC.

The chain uses TRBV6-1 and TRBJ2-7; 10 positions match TRBD1. Germline V gene lookup returns CDR1 MNHNS and CDR2 SASEGT. V shed 2 bases, J shed 4 bases, and the junction held 8 bases outside the gene matches. The CDR3 runs to 16 residues. CDR3 coding DNA: TGTGCCAGCAGTGAAATGGGGACAGGGGTTCCATACGAGCAGTACTTC. Amino acids: CASSEMGTGVPYEQYF.

In its sample, this clone was seen once. The chain joins TRBV7-3 to TRBJ2-2, with D perhaps matching TRBD1 (5 bases). The V gene's germline CDR1 is SGHTA and CDR2 FQGTGA. CDR3 length: 14 amino acids. V lost 5 bases and J 4 bases, leaving 11 bases between the germline ends. The CDR3 sequence: CASSATVTTGELFF. The DNA for the CDR3 is TGTGCCAGCAGCGCGACAGTAACCACCGGGGAGCTGTTTTTT.

This clone has just a few counts. The chain uses TRBV29-1 and TRBJ1-2; TRBD1 aligns across 11 bases. Trimming cost V 7 bases and J 8 bases; bases outside gene matches: 6. CDR3 size: 12 residues. The germline CDR1 and CDR2 sequences are SQVTM and ANQGSEA. The CDR3 protein is CSGGQGAGGYTF. CDR3 sequence (DNA): TGCAGCGGAGGACAGGGGGCAGGCGGCTACACCTTC.

The chain combines TRBV7-2 with TRBJ1-1; D remains unclear. V lost 1 base to trimming and J lost 9 bases, with 12 bases between them. Germline V gene lookup returns CDR1 SGHTA and CDR2 FQGNSA. The CDR3 contains 13 residues. The CDR3 bases are TGTGCCAGCAGCTTAGACGAGGGTCGGAAAGCTTTCTTT. Residues: CASSLDEGRKAFF.